Shown below are 18 T cell receptor beta chains from a single sample sequenced in a study of vaccination and CD4 T cells after COVID-19. These receptors lack a known antigen. The study sequenced cultured CD4+ T cell DNA using the Oncomine TCR Beta short-read assay. TCRdb used MiXCR to reprocess the PCR reads, holding one entry per CDR3 protein. The sample lists fewer than 7,500 distinct CDR3 sequences, 30% to 40% seen once, with roughly 34% in the top ten. Described treatment: roughly nine-day PBMC culture with coronavirus spike peptide pools or control peptides (ViraFEST assay). It was before the COVID-19 pandemic (2011-2018) that the unexposed donor's CD4+ T cells were collected. Sequenced material: CD4+ T cells from blood, cultured in vitro. The receptors come from a human donor in good health.

This clonotype was seen a handful of times. DNA of the CDR3: TGTGCCAGCAGTGAAAACTGGCAGGGGGGCGAGCAGTACTTC. Translating it yields CASSENWQGGEQYF. V and J are TRBV6-1 and TRBJ2-7, with D possibly TRBD1 on 7 matching bases. Germline CDR1 reads MNHNS; CDR2 reads SASEGT. CDR3 size: 14 residues. V shed 2 bases and J shed 6 bases, with 14 bases lying between them.

V is TRBV11-2 and J is TRBJ1-2; D may be TRBD1 (6 bases). Trimming pared 4 bases from V and 3 bases from J, leaving 9 bases between. Germline lookup yields CDR1 SGHAT and CDR2 FQNNGV. The CDR3 spans 13 residues. CDR3 in DNA: TGTGCCAGCAGCTCAACAGGGTACTATGGCTACACCTTC. It encodes CASSSTGYYGYTF.

This clonotype has only a few counts. The chain carries TRBV6-4 and TRBJ2-3, with 9 bases identical to TRBD2. With V trimmed by 0 bases and J by 1 base, 2 bases remained unmatched. CDR3 size: 16 residues. Per germline, CDR1 MRHNA and CDR2 SNTAGT. CDR3: CASSDSVAGGTDTQYF. The CDR3 DNA is TGTGCCAGCAGTGACTCAGTAGCGGGGGGCACAGATACGCAGTATTTT.

This clonotype showed up just a few times. The genes are TRBV20-1 and TRBJ1-2; TRBD1 matches at 8 bases. CDR3 size: 13 residues. CDR1 and CDR2 from the germline V gene are DFQATT and SNEGSKA (reference sequence). The J segment lost 1 base and the V segment lost 5 bases, leaving 3 bases of the junction unmatched. CDR3: CSAHDRGNYGYTF. The CDR3 nucleotides read TGCAGTGCTCATGACAGGGGTAACTATGGCTACACCTTC.

The chain uses TRBV15 and TRBJ2-1; D uncertain. CDR1 is LNHNV and CDR2 is YYDKDF in the germline V gene (reference sequence). Between the trimmed V and J ends, which lost 0 bases and 4 bases, there was a span of 13 bases. The CDR3 covers 16 residues. DNA of the CDR3: TGTGCCACCAGCAGAGAGAGACCCGGTCTGTACAATGAGCAGTTCTTC. Its protein is CATSRERPGLYNEQFF.

The V gene is TRBV5-1, the J gene TRBJ1-1, with unresolved D. V was trimmed by 4 bases and J by 5 bases, leaving 18 bases between them. CDR3 length: 15 residues. Per the germline V gene, CDR1 is SGHRS and CDR2 is YFSETQ. Here the CDR3 DNA reads TGCGCCAGCAGCCTCATGCCGACCATGGGGACTGAAGCTTTCTTT. Translation gives CASSLMPTMGTEAFF. Together with reference TRBV5-1 and TRBJ1-1, the CDR3 gives the full variable domain: KAGVTQTPRYLIKTRGQQVTLSCSPISGHRSVSWYQQTPGQGLQFLFEYFSETQRNKGNFPGRFSGRQFSNSRSEMNVSTLELGDSALYLCASSLMPTMGTEAFFGQGTRLTVV.

This clonotype was seen a few times. The chain carries TRBV12-3 or TRBV12-4 and TRBJ1-5, with D maybe TRBD1 (6 bases). Trimming removed 1 base from V and 6 bases from J, with 16 bases in between. The CDR3 length is 16 residues. Here the CDR3 DNA reads TGTGCCAGCAGTTTAGGGGGAGGGGGTCGGAGTCAGCCCCAGCATTTT. Translated: CASSLGGGGRSQPQHF.

This clonotype was seen more than once but under ten times. This sequence joins TRBV6-1 and TRBJ1-1; D ambiguous. The V and J ends lost 0 bases and 3 bases respectively, with 5 bases between them. The CDR3 loop spans 13 amino acids. Germline V CDR1 and CDR2: MNHNS, SASEGT. The CDR3 loop reads CASSEAMDTEAFF. In nucleotides, the CDR3 is TGTGCCAGCAGTGAAGCCATGGACACTGAAGCTTTCTTT.

This clonotype turned up a few times. The chain employs TRBV6-5 and TRBJ1-2; the D is unclear. Trimming removed 0 bases at V and 4 bases at J, with 12 bases between. The germline CDR1 and CDR2 sequences are MNHEY and SVGAGI. This CDR3 has 15 residues. DNA for the CDR3: TGTGCCAGCAGTTACTCTTACCGGAAGAGCTATGGCTACACCTTC. Amino acids: CASSYSYRKSYGYTF.

This chain uses TRBV2 with TRBJ1-1, with D tentatively TRBD1 (5 bases). From germline, CDR1 is SNHLY and CDR2 FYNNEI. This CDR3 has 13 residues. Between the trimmed V and J ends, which lost 7 bases and 1 base, there was a span of 10 bases. This CDR3 is CASTQGENTEAFF. DNA of the CDR3: TGTGCCAGCACCCAGGGCGAGAACACTGAAGCTTTCTTT.

Only a few counts were recorded for this clonotype. J is TRBJ2-3 and V is TRBV7-9, with D possibly TRBD1 on 5 matching bases. CDR1 is SEHNR and CDR2 is FQNEAQ in the germline V gene (reference sequence). This CDR3 spans 13 amino acids. V gave up 1 base and J gave up 5 bases, with 7 bases separating them. In nucleotides, the CDR3 is TGTGCCAGCAGCTTAGAACAGGTAGATACGCAGTATTTT. Amino acids: CASSLEQVDTQYF.

This clonotype was picked up a small number of times. The chain links TRBV12-3 or TRBV12-4 to TRBJ1-5; 9 bases fit TRBD1. The CDR3 contains 14 residues. Trimming removed 5 bases from V and 6 bases from J; junction bases left unmatched: 5. CDR3 sequence reads: CASSPGTGSQPQHF. The CDR3 DNA sequence: TGTGCCAGCAGTCCCGGGACAGGGAGTCAGCCCCAGCATTTT.

The sample holds one count of this clonotype. The rearrangement uses TRBV19 and TRBJ2-1, with D maybe TRBD2 (6 bases). In germline, CDR1 is LNHDA, CDR2 SQIVND (reference sequence). CDR3 size: 15 residues. V shed 5 bases and J shed 2 bases, with 13 bases lying between them. The CDR3 loop is CASSLPRGTYNEQFF. As DNA, the CDR3 is TGTGCCAGTAGTCTTCCACGGGGGACCTACAATGAGCAGTTCTTC.

The chain combines TRBV2 with TRBJ1-5; the D is unclear. CDR3 length: 13 amino acids. The germline CDR1 and CDR2 sequences are SNHLY and FYNNEI. V dropped 7 bases and J dropped 6 bases, with 13 bases sitting between them. In DNA form, the CDR3 reads TGTGCCAGCACGCCAGAGCCGGTTCAGCCCCAGCATTTT. This encodes CASTPEPVQPQHF.

This chain joins TRBV2 and TRBJ1-2, with D unresolved. CDR1 and CDR2 (germline): SNHLY, FYNNEI. The CDR3 has 14 residues. V was pared by 1 base and J by 8 bases, with 14 bases between. DNA for the CDR3: TGTGCCAGCAGTGAAGTGCCCGACGGGTGGGGCTACACCTTC. This gives the protein CASSEVPDGWGYTF. Looking up the rest from reference TRBV2 and TRBJ1-2 gives the full variable domain: EPEVTQTPSHQVTQMGQEVILRCVPISNHLYFYWYRQILGQKVEFLVSFYNNEISEKSEIFDDQFSVERPDGSNFTLKIRSTKLEDSAMYFCASSEVPDGWGYTFGSGTRLTVV.

The rearrangement links TRBV19 to TRBJ1-5; D gene ambiguous. Trimming removed 5 bases from V and 4 bases from J, with 12 bases in between. Germline V CDR1 and CDR2: LNHDA, SQIVND (reference sequence). The CDR3 sequence is 14 residues long. The CDR3: CASSLATGNQPQHF. As DNA, the CDR3 is TGTGCCAGTAGTCTTGCGACCGGGAATCAGCCCCAGCATTTT.

This chain links TRBV29-1 with TRBJ2-3; D possibly corresponds to TRBD1 (6 bases). V lost 0 bases to trimming and J lost 9 bases, with 19 bases between them. This CDR3 is built from 15 residues. Germline V gives CDR1 SQVTM, CDR2 ANQGSEA. The CDR3 sequence: CSVEDRRGPAPTQYF. CDR3 coding DNA: TGCAGCGTTGAAGATCGCAGGGGTCCCGCCCCCACGCAGTATTTT.

The chain links TRBV27 to TRBJ1-1; tentative D call: TRBD1 (5 bases). The germline V and J ends were trimmed by 2 bases and 1 base, with 8 bases remaining between them. Germline V gene data show CDR1 as MNHEY and CDR2 as SMNVEV (reference sequence). The CDR3 contains 14 residues. CDR3 nucleotide sequence: TGTGCCAGCAGTTTACGGGGGGAGAACACTGAAGCTTTCTTT. It yields the protein CASSLRGENTEAFF.